The present T cell receptor beta chain was sequenced within a study of blood T cell repertoires in COVID-19. On the study more broadly: Acute and convalescent COVID-19 samples came from the United States, Italy and Spain. PBMCs, B-cell-depleted T cells, or T cells provided the cDNA or gDNA that made up the material.

V was shortened by 1 base and J by 0 bases, with 10 bases between the two germline ends. The CDR3 extends over 16 amino acids. Germline V gene lookup returns CDR1 KGHSH and CDR2 LQKENI. In terms of age and location, participants ranged from roughly 18 to 90 years and lived in approximately 24 US areas. Each participant's cohort was designated according to participant-reported clinical history. Sequenced by immunoSEQ multiplex PCR; TCRdb stores in-frame clones only, minus some. The sample lists some 360,000 clones, about nine tenths occurring once. The TCR was taken from a young woman who had been exposed to COVID-19. Sequenced sample: PBMCs or T cells enriched from blood (not recorded which). J is TRBJ2-1 and V is TRBV18; tentative D call: TRBD2 (6 bases). CDR3 DNA sequence: TGTGCCAGCTCACCACGTCCGGGGGTCTCCTACAATGAGCAGTTCTTC. Protein sequence: CASSPRPGVSYNEQFF.